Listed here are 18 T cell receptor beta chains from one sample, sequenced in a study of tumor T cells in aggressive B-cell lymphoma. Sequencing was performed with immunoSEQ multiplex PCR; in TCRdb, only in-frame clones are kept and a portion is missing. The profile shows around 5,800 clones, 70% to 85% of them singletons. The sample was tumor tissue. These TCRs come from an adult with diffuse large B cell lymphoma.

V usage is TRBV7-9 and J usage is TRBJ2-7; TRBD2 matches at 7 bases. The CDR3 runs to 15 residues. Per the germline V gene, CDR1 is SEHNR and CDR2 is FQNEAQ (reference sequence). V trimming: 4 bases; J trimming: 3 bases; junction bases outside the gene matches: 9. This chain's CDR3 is CASSSYLAGDYEQYF. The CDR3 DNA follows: TGTGCCAGCAGCTCCTACTTAGCGGGCGACTACGAGCAGTACTTC.

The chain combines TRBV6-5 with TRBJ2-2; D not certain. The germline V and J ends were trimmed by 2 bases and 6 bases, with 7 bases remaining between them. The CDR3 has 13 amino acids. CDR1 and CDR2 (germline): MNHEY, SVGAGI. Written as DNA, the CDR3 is TGTGCCAGCAGTTACAGCGAGGCCGGGGAGCTGTTTTTT. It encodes CASSYSEAGELFF.

The DNA of the CDR3 is TGTGCCAGCAGCCAAGGACTCTCCTACAATGAGCAGTTCTTC. Translated: CASSQGLSYNEQFF. This chain connects TRBV14 to TRBJ2-1; D is uncertain. CDR3 length: 14 residues. In germline, CDR1 is SGHDN, CDR2 FVKESK. Trimming left V 1 base short and J 0 bases short, with 4 bases between.

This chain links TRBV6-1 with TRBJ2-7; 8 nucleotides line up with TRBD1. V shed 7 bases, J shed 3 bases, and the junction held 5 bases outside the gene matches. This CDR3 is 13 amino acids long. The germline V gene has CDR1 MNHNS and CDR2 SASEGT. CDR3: CASTRQGFYEQYF. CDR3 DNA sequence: TGTGCCAGCACTCGACAGGGGTTCTACGAGCAGTACTTC.

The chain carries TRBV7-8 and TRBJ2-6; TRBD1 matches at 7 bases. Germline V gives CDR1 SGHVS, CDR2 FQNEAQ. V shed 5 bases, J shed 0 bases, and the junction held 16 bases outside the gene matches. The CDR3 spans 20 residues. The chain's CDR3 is CASSPRGSGRAGSGANVLTF. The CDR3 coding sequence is TGTGCCAGCAGCCCCAGGGGGTCAGGCCGGGCCGGCTCTGGGGCCAACGTCCTGACTTTC.

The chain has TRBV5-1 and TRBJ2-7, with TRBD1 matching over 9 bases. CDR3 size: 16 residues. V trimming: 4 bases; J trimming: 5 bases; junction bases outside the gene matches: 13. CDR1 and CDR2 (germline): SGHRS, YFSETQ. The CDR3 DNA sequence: TGCGCCAGCAGCACCCAACCGGGACAGGGAACTCACGAGCAGTACTTC. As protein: CASSTQPGQGTHEQYF.

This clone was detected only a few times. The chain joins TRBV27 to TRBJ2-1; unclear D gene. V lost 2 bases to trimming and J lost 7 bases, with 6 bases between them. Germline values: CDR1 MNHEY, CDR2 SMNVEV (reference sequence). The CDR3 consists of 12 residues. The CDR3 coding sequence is TGTGCCAGCAGTTTACTCGGGAATGAGCAGTTCTTC. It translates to CASSLLGNEQFF.

CDR3 nucleotides: TGTGCCAGCAGCGTAGTAGGGACTAGCTATGTCGGGGAGCTGTTTTTT. This encodes CASSVVGTSYVGELFF. This chain joins TRBV9 and TRBJ2-2; 9 nucleotides line up with TRBD2. This CDR3 spans 16 amino acids. V dropped 0 bases and J dropped 7; count of bases not matched to a gene: 7. CDR1 SGDLS and CDR2 YYNGEE come from the germline V gene. Based on the CDR3 plus reference TRBV9 and TRBJ2-2, the full variable domain is DSGVTQTPKHLITATGQRVTLRCSPRSGDLSVYWYQQSLDQGLQFLIQYYNGEERAKGNILERFSAQQFPDLHSELNLSSLELGDSALYFCASSVVGTSYVGELFFGEGSRLTVL.

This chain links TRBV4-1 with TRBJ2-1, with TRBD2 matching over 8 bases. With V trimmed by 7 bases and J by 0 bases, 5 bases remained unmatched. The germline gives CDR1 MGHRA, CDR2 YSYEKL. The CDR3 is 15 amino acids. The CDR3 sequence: CASNSGTSSYNEQFF. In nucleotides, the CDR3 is TGCGCCAGCAACTCCGGGACTAGCTCCTACAATGAGCAGTTCTTC.

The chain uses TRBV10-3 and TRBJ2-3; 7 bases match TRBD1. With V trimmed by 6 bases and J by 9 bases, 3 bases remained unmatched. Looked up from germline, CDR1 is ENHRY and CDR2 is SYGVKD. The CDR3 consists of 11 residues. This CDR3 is CAISQTGTQYF. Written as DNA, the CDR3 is TGTGCCATCAGCCAGACAGGGACGCAGTATTTT.

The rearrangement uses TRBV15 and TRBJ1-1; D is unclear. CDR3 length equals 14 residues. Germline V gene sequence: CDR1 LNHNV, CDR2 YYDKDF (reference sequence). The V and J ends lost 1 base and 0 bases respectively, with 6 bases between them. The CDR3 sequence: CATSRGGMNTEAFF. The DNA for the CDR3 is TGTGCCACCAGCAGAGGAGGGATGAACACTGAAGCTTTCTTT. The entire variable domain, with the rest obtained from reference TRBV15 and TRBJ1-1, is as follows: DAMVIQNPRYQVTQFGKPVTLSCSQTLNHNVMYWYQQKSSQAPKLLFHYYDKDFNNEADTPDNFQSRRPNTSFCFLDIRSPGLGDTAMYLCATSRGGMNTEAFFGQGTRLTVV.

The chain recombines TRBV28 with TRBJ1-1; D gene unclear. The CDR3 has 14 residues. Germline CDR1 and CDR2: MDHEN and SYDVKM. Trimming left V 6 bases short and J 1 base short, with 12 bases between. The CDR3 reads CASSFTRSNTEAFF. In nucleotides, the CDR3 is TGTGCCAGCAGCTTCACTCGGTCGAACACTGAAGCTTTCTTT. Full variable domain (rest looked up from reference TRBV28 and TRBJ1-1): DVKVTQSSRYLVKRTGEKVFLECVQDMDHENMFWYRQDPGLGLRLIYFSYDVKMKEKGDIPEGYSVSREKKERFSLILESASTNQTSMYLCASSFTRSNTEAFFGQGTRLTVV.

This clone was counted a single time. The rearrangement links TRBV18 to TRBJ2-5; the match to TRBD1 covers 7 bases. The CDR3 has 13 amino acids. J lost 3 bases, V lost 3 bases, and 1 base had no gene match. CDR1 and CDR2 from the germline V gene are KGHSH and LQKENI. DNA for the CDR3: TGTGCCAGCTCACCGGGACAGAAAGAGACCCAGTACTTC. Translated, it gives CASSPGQKETQYF.

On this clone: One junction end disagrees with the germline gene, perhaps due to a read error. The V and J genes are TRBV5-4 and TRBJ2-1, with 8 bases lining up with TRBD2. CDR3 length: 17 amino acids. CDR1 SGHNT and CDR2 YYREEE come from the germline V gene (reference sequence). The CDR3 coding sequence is TGTACCAGCAGCTTTACTAGCGGAACTCTTTACTACAATGAGCAGTTCTTC. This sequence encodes CTSSFTSGTLYYNEQFF. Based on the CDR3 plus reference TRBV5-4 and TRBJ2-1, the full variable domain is ETGVTQSPTHLIKTRGQQVTLRCSSQSGHNTVSWYQQALGQGPQFIFQYYREEENGRGNFPPRFSGLQFPNYSSELNVNALELDDSALYLCTSSFTSGTLYYNEQFFGPGTRLTVL.

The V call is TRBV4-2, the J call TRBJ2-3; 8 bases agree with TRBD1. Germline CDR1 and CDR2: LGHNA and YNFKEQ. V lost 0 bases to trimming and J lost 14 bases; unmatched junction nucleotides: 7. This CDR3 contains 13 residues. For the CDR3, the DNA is TGTGCCAGCAGCCAAGATCCTGGACAGGGTTCGTATTTT. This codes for CASSQDPGQGSYF.

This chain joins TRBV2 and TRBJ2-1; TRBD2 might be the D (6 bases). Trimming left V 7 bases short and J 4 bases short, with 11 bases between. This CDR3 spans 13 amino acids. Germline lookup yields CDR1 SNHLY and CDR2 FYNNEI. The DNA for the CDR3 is TGTGCCAGCAAGAGGACTACGTACAATGAGCAGTTCTTC. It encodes CASKRTTYNEQFF.

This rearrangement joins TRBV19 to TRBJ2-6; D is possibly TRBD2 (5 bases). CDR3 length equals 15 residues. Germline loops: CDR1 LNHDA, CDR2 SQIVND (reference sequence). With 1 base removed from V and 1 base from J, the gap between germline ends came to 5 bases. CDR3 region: CASSIGGSGANVLTF. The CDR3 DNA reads TGTGCCAGTAGTATAGGCGGGTCTGGGGCCAACGTCCTGACTTTC.

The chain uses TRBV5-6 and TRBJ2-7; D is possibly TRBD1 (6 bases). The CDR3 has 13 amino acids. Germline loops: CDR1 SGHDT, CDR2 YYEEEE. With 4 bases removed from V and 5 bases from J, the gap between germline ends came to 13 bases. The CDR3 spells CASSDWTVDEQYF. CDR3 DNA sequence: TGTGCCAGCAGCGATTGGACAGTCGACGAGCAGTACTTC.